The subject of this entry is one TCR beta chain. Its antigen is not identified. The sample is drawn from a study of cytomegalovirus exposure and HLA in healthy donors. The CDR3 consists of 15 residues. Germline CDR1 is KGHSH and CDR2 is LQKENI. Losses at the gene ends were 3 bases for V and 7 bases for J; bases not matched to a gene: 3. Findings and limits, study-wide: Whilst most TCR sequences proved rare, a subset of public TCRs occurred across many donors. Exclusion applied to some V segments, including TRBV6-2 and TRBV6-3, as they were indistinguishable. CMV antigen specificity of a few CMV-associated chains was confirmed in vitro. Most of the CMV-associated TCR beta chains (in a later analysis) appeared to be HLA-restricted.

The PCR made use of 60 Vbeta and 13 Jbeta primers. The repertoire was sequenced with immunoSEQ multiplex PCR; TCRdb's copy has only in-frame clones and lacks some. The table lists roughly 120,000 clones, about 84% of them singletons, with more than 3% in the top ten. The gene calls are TRBV18 and TRBJ1-4, with TRBD1 identical over 12 bases. The sequenced sample was PBMCs. This receptor was identified in a man aged 35 to 55 in good health and CMV-seronegative. The CDR3: CASSPMGQGAEKLFF. DNA for the CDR3: TGTGCCAGCTCACCTATGGGACAGGGGGCTGAAAAACTGTTTTTT.